Sequencing of this T cell receptor (beta chain) was carried out in a study of T cell changes during pregnancy in multiple sclerosis. This clone was observed a single time. Some clones are missing from TCRdb's copy, which holds only in-frame ones; the method was immunoSEQ multiplex PCR. The table records approximately 90,000 clones, approximately 94% of them present only once. Germline V CDR1 and CDR2: SGHDT, YYEEEE. The germline V and J ends were trimmed by 2 bases and 4 bases, with 15 bases remaining between them. The CDR3 covers 15 residues. Material: peripheral blood, obtained in the third trimester of pregnancy. The rearrangement links TRBV5-6 to TRBJ1-1, with TRBD1 as a possible D gene (6 bases). This TCR was recovered from a female donor with multiple sclerosis, enrolled in a pregnancy study. The CDR3 DNA follows: TGTGCCAGCAGCTTCGGCTCAGGGGTGGGCACTGAAGCTTTCTTT. Its translation: CASSFGSGVGTEAFF.